Each of the 29 T cell receptor beta chains below was sequenced from the same sample in a study of blood T cell repertoires in COVID-19. Assay used: immunoSEQ multiplex PCR; TCRdb lists only in-frame clones, some missing. The sample records under 500,000 clones, about 89% being singletons. Sequenced sample: peripheral blood. The receptors originated from a woman in her thirties with acute or convalescent COVID-19.

The chain combines TRBV7-6 with TRBJ1-5, with 9 positions matching TRBD1. The junction had 4 bases not matched to a gene; V was cut back by 2 bases and J by 5 bases. From germline, CDR1 is SGHVS and CDR2 FNYEAQ. This CDR3 spans 15 amino acids. This CDR3 is CASSLRDREDQPQHF. The DNA of the CDR3 is TGTGCCAGCAGCTTAAGGGACAGGGAAGATCAGCCCCAGCATTTT.

The gene calls are TRBV21-1 and TRBJ2-7; the table calls TRBD2, which could not be checked here. TRBV21-1 is termed a pseudogene. This CDR3 is built from 13 residues. The CDR3 DNA is TGTGTCAGCATTGTCGGGGGGCCCAACGAGCAGTACTTC. Translation gives CVSIVGGPNEQYF.

CDR3 amino acids: CASSLPSGGRLETQYF. The CDR3 bases are TGCGCCAGCAGCTTGCCGTCGGGGGGGCGATTAGAGACCCAGTACTTC. This chain joins TRBV5-1 and TRBJ2-5; 8 bases agree with TRBD2. Germline loops: CDR1 SGHRS, CDR2 YFSETQ. V shed 1 base, J shed 4 bases, and the junction held 9 bases outside the gene matches. CDR3 length: 16 amino acids. The variable domain in full, completed from reference TRBV5-1 and TRBJ2-5, reads KAGVTQTPRYLIKTRGQQVTLSCSPISGHRSVSWYQQTPGQGLQFLFEYFSETQRNKGNFPGRFSGRQFSNSRSEMNVSTLELGDSALYLCASSLPSGGRLETQYFGPGTRLLVL.

This rearrangement joins TRBV5-1 to TRBJ2-4, with TRBD2 as a possible D gene (6 bases). With 4 bases removed from V and 0 bases from J, the gap between germline ends came to 14 bases. This CDR3 is 16 amino acids long. CDR1 is SGHRS and CDR2 is YFSETQ in the germline V gene. The CDR3 DNA is TGCGCCAGCAGCCCCCAGGTGGGGGGAGCCAAAAACATTCAGTACTTC. This sequence encodes CASSPQVGGAKNIQYF.

This chain uses TRBV7-2 with TRBJ2-3; 11 nucleotides line up with TRBD2. Germline CDR1 is SGHTA and CDR2 is FQGNSA. CDR3 length: 15 amino acids. The V gene end was trimmed by 5 bases and the J gene end by 0 bases; junction bases not matched to a gene: 1. The CDR3 nucleotides read TGTGCCAGCAGCCCTAGCGGGGGGAGCACAGATACGCAGTATTTT. Translated, it gives CASSPSGGSTDTQYF. The full variable domain, its missing parts supplied by reference TRBV7-2 and TRBJ2-3, is GAGVSQSPSNKVTEKGKDVELRCDPISGHTALYWYRQSLGQGLEFLIYFQGNSAPDKSGLPSDRFSAERTGGSVSTLTIQRTQQEDSAVYLCASSPSGGSTDTQYFGPGTRLTVL.

There are a few counts of this clone. V and J are TRBV28 and TRBJ2-7, with 8 bases identical to TRBD1. CDR1 is MDHEN and CDR2 is SYDVKM in the germline V gene. Trimming removed 6 bases from V and 5 bases from J; junction bases left unmatched: 9. The CDR3 length is 14 residues. The CDR3 DNA is TGTGCCAGCAGCCCTGACAGGGGATTCCACGAGCAGTACTTC. It codes for CASSPDRGFHEQYF.

The V call is TRBV5-4, the J call TRBJ2-3; 9 bases are shared with TRBD2. CDR3 length: 16 amino acids. Losses at the gene ends were 10 bases for V and 6 bases for J; bases not matched to a gene: 18. Germline assignment: CDR1 SGHNT and CDR2 YYREEE (reference sequence). The CDR3 spells CAGRAQSGGSYDTQYF. The CDR3 DNA reads as TGTGCCGGAAGGGCCCAAAGCGGGGGGTCCTATGATACGCAGTATTTT.

The chain recombines TRBV9 with TRBJ2-1, with TRBD1 matching over 8 bases. Germline V gene data show CDR1 as SGDLS and CDR2 as YYNGEE. Trimming cost V 4 bases and J 9 bases; bases outside gene matches: 9. The CDR3 has 14 residues. CDR3: CASSTGQGGAEQFF. DNA for the CDR3: TGTGCCAGCAGCACCGGACAGGGTGGTGCTGAGCAGTTCTTC.

The chain is built from TRBV7-9 and TRBJ2-7, with 11 bases lining up with TRBD2. With 7 bases clipped from V and 4 bases from J, the junction kept 3 bases outside the gene matches. From germline, CDR1 is SEHNR and CDR2 FQNEAQ (reference sequence). This CDR3 contains 13 residues. The DNA of the CDR3 is TGTGCCAGCACCTCTAGCGGGGGGTACGAGCAGTACTTC. This codes for CASTSSGGYEQYF.

The rearrangement uses TRBV30 and TRBJ1-3; the D gene is possibly TRBD1 (5 bases). The germline V and J ends were trimmed by 4 bases and 7 bases, with 11 bases remaining between them. Looked up from germline, CDR1 is GTSNPN and CDR2 is SVGIG (reference sequence). The CDR3 totals 12 residues. The CDR3 sequence: CAWTLQANTIYF. DNA of the CDR3: TGTGCCTGGACTCTACAGGCCAACACCATATATTTT.

This clone was observed once. This sequence joins TRBV11-2 and TRBJ1-4; D may be TRBD1 (5 bases). The germline gives CDR1 SGHAT, CDR2 FQNNGV. Trimming stripped 4 bases from V and 4 bases from J, with 16 bases between. This CDR3 comprises 16 residues. The CDR3 sequence is CASSSRGGTYNEKLFF. CDR3 nucleotides: TGTGCCAGCAGCTCCCGGGGGGGGACGTATAATGAAAAACTGTTTTTT.

The CDR3 DNA reads as TGTGCCAGCAGCGACAGTAACGCTATGAACACTGAAGCTTTCTTT. Its translation: CASSDSNAMNTEAFF. This rearrangement joins TRBV2 to TRBJ1-1, with D maybe TRBD1 (5 bases). Germline-derived CDR1 and CDR2 are SNHLY and FYNNEI. The CDR3 is 15 residues long. V was cut by 6 bases and J by 0 bases, with 14 bases left in between.

This rearrangement joins TRBV5-4 to TRBJ1-6; TRBD1 might be the D (5 bases). Germline V gene lookup returns CDR1 SGHNT and CDR2 YYREEE (reference sequence). V was cut by 0 bases and J by 7 bases, with 8 bases left in between. The CDR3 has 14 residues. CDR3 sequence reads: CASSLGQINSPLHF. CDR3 nucleotide sequence: TGTGCCAGCAGCTTGGGACAGATCAATTCACCCCTCCACTTT.

V is TRBV29-1 and J is TRBJ2-7; D is possibly TRBD1 (6 bases). V lost 7 bases to trimming and J lost 4 bases, with 14 bases between them. Germline CDR1 and CDR2: SQVTM and ANQGSEA. This CDR3 region has 12 residues. The CDR3 is CSAEGDTYEQYF. CDR3 nucleotides: TGCAGCGCCGAAGGGGACACATACGAGCAGTACTTC.

The genes are TRBV12-3 or TRBV12-4 and TRBJ1-5; D ambiguous. The CDR3 loop spans 12 amino acids. Trimming removed 4 bases from V and 7 bases from J, with 8 bases in between. The CDR3 loop is CASSSLPQPQHF. The CDR3 DNA sequence: TGTGCCAGCAGTTCCCTTCCCCAGCCCCAGCATTTT.

This chain joins TRBV18 and TRBJ2-2, with D maybe TRBD1 (5 bases). Trimming took 3 bases from V and 5 from J, leaving 10 bases between them. The CDR3 is 14 amino acids. CDR1 and CDR2 (germline): KGHSH, LQKENI. CDR3 coding DNA: TGTGCCAGCTCACCGATAGGGGCGACCGGGGAGCTGTTTTTT. This translates into CASSPIGATGELFF.

The gene calls are TRBV5-4 and TRBJ2-1; D is uncertain. V was shortened by 2 bases and J by 7 bases, with 4 bases between the two germline ends. From germline, CDR1 is SGHNT and CDR2 YYREEE (reference sequence). The CDR3 totals 11 residues. CDR3 protein: CASSFTNEQFF. The DNA of the CDR3 is TGTGCCAGCAGCTTTACTAATGAGCAGTTCTTC.

Turning to this clone: Other DNA sequences within the sample encode an identical CDR3. This rearrangement joins TRBV5-1 to TRBJ2-1; TRBD1 matches 8 bases. CDR1 and CDR2 from the germline V gene are SGHRS and YFSETQ. The V gene end was trimmed by 0 bases and the J gene end by 4 bases; junction bases not matched to a gene: 0. The CDR3 sequence is 14 residues long. CDR3 sequence reads: CASSLGQGYNEQFF. The CDR3 DNA reads TGCGCCAGCAGCTTGGGACAGGGGTACAATGAGCAGTTCTTC.

The chain couples TRBV5-6 to TRBJ2-2; 12 bases match TRBD2. CDR3 length equals 16 residues. V gave up 0 bases and J gave up 6 bases; unmatched junction bases: 3. Germline V gene sequence: CDR1 SGHDT, CDR2 YYEEEE. The CDR3 DNA sequence: TGTGCCAGCAGCTTGGGGCTAGCGGGGGGGCCCGGGGAGCTGTTTTTT. Translating gives CASSLGLAGGPGELFF.

This clone was picked up one time. The junction departs from germline at one end; a sequencing error may be responsible. J is TRBJ2-7 and V is TRBV4-1, with D tentatively TRBD1 (6 bases). This CDR3 region has 16 residues. The V gene's germline CDR1 is MGHRA and CDR2 YSYEKL. CDR3 sequence reads: CANSQDPGQIPGEQYF. The CDR3 region has the DNA TGCGCCAACAGCCAAGATCCCGGACAGATCCCTGGCGAGCAGTACTTC.

The J gene is TRBJ1-5, the V gene TRBV28; D gene ambiguous. This CDR3 region has 14 residues. V lost 6 bases to trimming and J lost 2 bases, with 11 bases between them. The germline V gene encodes CDR1 MDHEN and CDR2 SYDVKM. Here the CDR3 reads CASRAVRGNQPQHF. The CDR3 DNA reads TGTGCCAGCAGAGCTGTGCGGGGCAATCAGCCCCAGCATTTT.

V usage is TRBV18 and J usage is TRBJ2-2, with D possibly matching TRBD2 (6 bases). Per germline, CDR1 KGHSH and CDR2 LQKENI. The CDR3 has 16 residues. V was clipped by 6 bases and J by 2 bases, with 16 bases between them. Written as DNA, the CDR3 is TGTGCCAGCTCGCAGCAAGGACTACCTAACACCGGGGAGCTGTTTTTT. Encoded protein: CASSQQGLPNTGELFF.

V usage is TRBV27 and J usage is TRBJ2-1; 8 nucleotides align to TRBD1. This CDR3 spans 14 amino acids. V shed 3 bases, J shed 4 bases, and the junction held 2 bases outside the gene matches. The germline V gene has CDR1 MNHEY and CDR2 SMNVEV (reference sequence). CDR3 region: CASSLRQGYNEQFF. CDR3 sequence (DNA): TGTGCCAGCAGTTTGCGACAGGGGTACAATGAGCAGTTCTTC.

V is TRBV18 and J is TRBJ2-2; the D gene is possibly TRBD1 (6 bases). Deletions cut 2 bases from V and 0 bases from J, with 10 bases between. Germline CDR1 is KGHSH and CDR2 is LQKENI. The CDR3 totals 16 residues. DNA for the CDR3: TGTGCCAGCTCACCAGGACAGACAACGAACACCGGGGAGCTGTTTTTT. Translation gives CASSPGQTTNTGELFF.

This clone was seen ten or more times. The chain joins TRBV19 to TRBJ2-2; 8 positions match TRBD2. CDR3 length equals 16 residues. Germline loops: CDR1 LNHDA, CDR2 SQIVND (reference sequence). V trimming: 2 bases; J trimming: 0 bases; junction bases outside the gene matches: 2. CDR3 sequence reads: CASSISTSANTGELFF. The CDR3 nucleotides are TGTGCCAGTAGTATATCGACTAGCGCGAACACCGGGGAGCTGTTTTTT. Looking up the rest from reference TRBV19 and TRBJ2-2 gives the full variable domain: DGGITQSPKYLFRKEGQNVTLSCEQNLNHDAMYWYRQDPGQGLRLIYYSQIVNDFQKGDIAEGYSVSREKKESFPLTVTSAQKNPTAFYLCASSISTSANTGELFFGEGSRLTVL.

This chain joins TRBV5-4 and TRBJ2-1; tentatively, D is TRBD2 (7 bases). The CDR3 covers 14 residues. V lost 4 bases and J lost 8, with 16 bases in between. In germline, CDR1 is SGHNT, CDR2 YYREEE (reference sequence). The CDR3 coding sequence is TGTGCCAGCAGCCCCGAACCGGGGGGCTATGAGCAGTTCTTC. It codes for CASSPEPGGYEQFF.

V and J are TRBV21-1 and TRBJ2-7; the tabulated D call, TRBD2, remains unverified against the DNA. TRBV21-1 is annotated as a pseudogene. The CDR3 has 14 residues. In DNA, the CDR3 is TGTGCCAGCAGTCTCCGGGTCTACTCCTACGAGCAGTACTTC. Amino acids: CASSLRVYSYEQYF.

The chain is built from TRBV2 and TRBJ2-3; D gene uncertain. The germline gives CDR1 SNHLY, CDR2 FYNNEI. The CDR3 totals 12 residues. V lost 7 bases to trimming and J lost 4 bases, with 9 bases between them. The CDR3 sequence: CASNVGPDTQYF. The DNA of the CDR3 is TGTGCCAGCAATGTGGGCCCAGATACGCAGTATTTT.

The J gene is TRBJ2-7, the V gene TRBV5-1; 9 bases fit TRBD2. CDR3 length: 13 amino acids. Trimming cost V 2 bases and J 6 bases; bases outside gene matches: 3. Germline loops: CDR1 SGHRS, CDR2 YFSETQ. The CDR3 here is CASSFSGGLEQYF. The CDR3, as DNA: TGCGCCAGCAGCTTTAGCGGGGGCCTCGAGCAGTACTTC.